Below, 21 T cell receptor beta chains from the same sample are listed, as sequenced in a study of cytomegalovirus exposure and HLA in healthy donors. The PCR was carried out with 60 Vbeta primers and 13 Jbeta primers. Sequencing used immunoSEQ multiplex PCR; TCRdb keeps in-frame clones, though not all of them. The data contain approximately 160,000 clones, roughly 80% of them seen just once; the ten biggest clones take up 5.5% to 6%. Sequencing was performed on PBMCs. Source of these receptors: a man between 25 and 39 years old in good health and CMV-seropositive.

In this sample, this clone turned up a few times. This sequence joins TRBV29-1 and TRBJ2-7, with 8 bases that match TRBD1. The CDR3 covers 13 residues. The trim removed 6 bases at V and 0 bases at J, leaving 4 bases unmatched. Per the germline V gene, CDR1 is SQVTM and CDR2 is ANQGSEA. The CDR3 DNA sequence: TGCAGCGTCGGACAGGGAATCTCCTACGAGCAGTACTTC. It yields the protein CSVGQGISYEQYF.

This clone was counted a single time. This chain links TRBV5-1 with TRBJ1-4, with a possible D match to TRBD1 (6 bases). Trimming pared 3 bases from V and 7 bases from J, leaving 13 bases between. Germline CDR1 is SGHRS and CDR2 is YFSETQ. This CDR3 has 14 residues. CDR3 DNA: TGCGCCAGCAGCTCAGGACAGTCATCTGAAAAACTGTTTTTT. This sequence encodes CASSSGQSSEKLFF. The full variable domain, rest sourced from reference TRBV5-1 and TRBJ1-4, is KAGVTQTPRYLIKTRGQQVTLSCSPISGHRSVSWYQQTPGQGLQFLFEYFSETQRNKGNFPGRFSGRQFSNSRSEMNVSTLELGDSALYLCASSSGQSSEKLFFGSGTQLSVL.

The chain combines TRBV2 with TRBJ2-5; D possibly corresponds to TRBD1 (5 bases). CDR3 length: 13 amino acids. V gave up 4 bases and J gave up 2 bases, with 8 bases separating them. The germline gives CDR1 SNHLY, CDR2 FYNNEI. The CDR3 DNA reads as TGTGCCAGCAGTGTAAGACAGCAAGAGACCCAGTACTTC. Encoded protein: CASSVRQQETQYF.

The chain is built from TRBV6-1 and TRBJ1-2; 7 positions agree with TRBD1. This CDR3 spans 13 amino acids. Trimming removed 7 bases from V and 0 bases from J; junction bases left unmatched: 2. Germline V gene data show CDR1 as MNHNS and CDR2 as SASEGT. The chain's CDR3 is CASIGQANYGYTF. The CDR3 nucleotides read TGTGCCAGCATCGGACAGGCTAACTATGGCTACACCTTC.

V is TRBV29-1 and J is TRBJ2-2; the D gene is possibly TRBD1 (6 bases). The CDR3 covers 13 residues. Germline V gene sequence: CDR1 SQVTM, CDR2 ANQGSEA. The ends were cut back, 8 bases at V and 2 bases at J, with 12 bases in the middle. DNA of the CDR3: TGCAGCACCCGGGACACCAACACCGGGGAGCTGTTTTTT. Translating gives CSTRDTNTGELFF.

V gene TRBV6-4 combines with J gene TRBJ1-5; 9 nucleotides line up with TRBD1. Germline CDR1 is MRHNA and CDR2 is SNTAGT. J lost 3 bases, V lost 8 bases, and 17 bases had no gene match. The CDR3 extends over 18 amino acids. This chain's CDR3 is CASPGLLRGQGDNQPQHF. Written as DNA, the CDR3 is TGTGCCAGCCCGGGGCTTCTTCGGGGACAGGGAGACAATCAGCCCCAGCATTTT.

J is TRBJ1-2 and V is TRBV5-6; possible D gene TRBD1, 6 bases. The V gene's germline CDR1 is SGHDT and CDR2 YYEEEE. V was cut by 0 bases and J by 0 bases, with 12 bases left in between. This CDR3 spans 16 amino acids. The CDR3 protein is CASSLGDRRANYGYTF. The CDR3 coding sequence is TGTGCCAGCAGCTTGGGTGACAGGAGAGCTAACTATGGCTACACCTTC.

The chain is built from TRBV2 and TRBJ1-6, with 9 bases identical to TRBD1. With 6 bases clipped from V and 7 bases from J, the junction kept 10 bases outside the gene matches. CDR3 size: 16 residues. In germline, CDR1 is SNHLY, CDR2 FYNNEI. The CDR3 is CASRVISGTGNSPLHF. The CDR3 region has the DNA TGTGCCAGCAGGGTAATTTCCGGGACAGGGAATTCACCCCTCCACTTT.

CDR3 coding DNA: TGTGCCAGTAGTATTGGCGGAGGGTTACAAAATTCACCCCTCCACTTT. Translated, it gives CASSIGGGLQNSPLHF. The chain employs TRBV19 and TRBJ1-6; D is undetermined. The V end was cut by 3 bases, the J end by 7 bases, with 16 bases between. The CDR3 spans 16 residues. Germline V gives CDR1 LNHDA, CDR2 SQIVND (reference sequence).

The gene calls are TRBV29-1 and TRBJ2-5; TRBD1 matches 9 bases. J lost 7 bases, V lost 7 bases, and 13 bases had no gene match. Germline assignment: CDR1 SQVTM and CDR2 ANQGSEA. This CDR3 is 14 amino acids long. The CDR3 DNA is TGCAGCGACGAACAGGGGGCCCGGGATGGGACCCAGTACTTC. Its protein is CSDEQGARDGTQYF.

The rearrangement uses TRBV7-2 and TRBJ2-2; TRBD1 agrees at 8 bases. From germline, CDR1 is SGHTA and CDR2 FQGNSA. The CDR3 consists of 16 residues. Unmatched junction bases numbered 6, after V lost 2 bases and J lost 4 bases. The CDR3 protein is CASSLSPDRVTGELFF. DNA for the CDR3: TGTGCCAGCAGCTTATCCCCGGACAGGGTCACCGGGGAGCTGTTTTTT.

The chain uses TRBV4-1 and TRBJ2-5; TRBD1 aligns across 7 bases. Germline V gives CDR1 MGHRA, CDR2 YSYEKL. J was trimmed by 2 bases and V by 4 bases; bases with no gene match: 7. The CDR3 is 15 residues long. The DNA of the CDR3 is TGCGCCAGCAGCCGGTTACAGGGGCTACAAGAGACCCAGTACTTC. This encodes CASSRLQGLQETQYF.

This clone was found a few times. The V call is TRBV7-2, the J call TRBJ1-2, with 11 bases lining up with TRBD1. CDR1 SGHTA and CDR2 FQGNSA come from the germline V gene. CDR3 length: 14 residues. After removal of 5 bases from V and 8 bases from J, the junction contained 7 bases not matched to a gene. The CDR3 here is CASSPRTGGWGYTF. CDR3 nucleotide sequence: TGTGCCAGCAGCCCTCGGACAGGGGGCTGGGGCTACACCTTC.

The V call is TRBV15, the J call TRBJ2-3; D might be TRBD1 (6 bases). Trimming left V 0 bases short and J 2 bases short, with 9 bases between. The length of the CDR3 is 15 residues. The germline V gene encodes CDR1 LNHNV and CDR2 YYDKDF (reference sequence). The CDR3 reads CATSRDWDNTDTQYF. For the CDR3, the DNA is TGTGCCACCAGCAGAGATTGGGACAACACAGATACGCAGTATTTT.

This chain uses TRBV18 with TRBJ2-5; D unresolved. Germline V lookup: CDR1 KGHSH, CDR2 LQKENI. V lost 3 bases, J lost 3 bases, and 2 bases lay in between. The CDR3 contains 11 residues. The CDR3 nucleotides are TGTGCCAGCTCACCCGAAGAGACCCAGTACTTC. Translated, it gives CASSPEETQYF.

The V and J genes are TRBV29-1 and TRBJ2-7; D gene ambiguous. The V end was cut by 5 bases, the J end by 2 bases, with 7 bases between. The length of the CDR3 is 11 residues. Per the germline V gene, CDR1 is SQVTM and CDR2 is ANQGSEA. The CDR3 spells CSVITTYEQYF. The DNA for the CDR3 is TGCAGCGTTATTACAACCTACGAGCAGTACTTC.

The chain has TRBV4-1 and TRBJ2-3; 10 nucleotides agree with TRBD1. CDR3 size: 18 residues. After removal of 4 bases from V and 5 bases from J, the junction contained 15 bases not matched to a gene. The germline gives CDR1 MGHRA, CDR2 YSYEKL. DNA for the CDR3: TGCGCCAGCAGCCGCCCCCTACTACGGGACAGGGGAGGAGATACGCAGTATTTT. This encodes CASSRPLLRDRGGDTQYF.

This clone was found once. The junction shows a germline mismatch at one end, possibly a read error. V usage is TRBV29-1 and J usage is TRBJ2-6; possibly TRBD1 for D (5 bases). Germline V gene data show CDR1 as SQVTM and CDR2 as ANQGSEA. CDR3 length: 13 residues. This chain's CDR3 is CSVQGSGANGLTF. DNA for the CDR3: TGCAGCGTCCAGGGCTCTGGGGCCAACGGCCTGACTTTC.

The sample holds a few counts of this clone. The chain is built from TRBV30 and TRBJ2-5, with a possible D match to TRBD2 (6 bases). Per germline, CDR1 GTSNPN and CDR2 SVGIG (reference sequence). V lost 5 bases, J lost 5 bases, and 15 bases lay in between. The CDR3 extends over 13 amino acids. The CDR3 loop is CAWGLRAGETQYF. The CDR3 nucleotides are TGTGCCTGGGGACTTCGGGCGGGGGAGACCCAGTACTTC.

This clone was detected only a few times. The chain links TRBV5-4 to TRBJ1-1; 7 nucleotides match TRBD1. V was clipped by 1 base and J by 5 bases; unmatched bases: 2. Germline V lookup: CDR1 SGHNT, CDR2 YYREEE (reference sequence). The CDR3 length is 13 residues. In DNA form, the CDR3 reads TGTGCCAGCAGCTTGTCAGGGGGGACTGAAGCTTTCTTT. This gives the protein CASSLSGGTEAFF.

In the case of this clone: A junction end diverges from the germline sequence, so it may reflect a read error. The V call is TRBV7-9, the J call TRBJ1-3; D gene uncertain. Germline V lookup: CDR1 SEHNR, CDR2 FQNEAQ (reference sequence). The CDR3 length is 16 residues. The CDR3 is CSSSFPPMSSGNTIYF. In nucleotides, the CDR3 is TGTTCCAGCAGCTTCCCGCCGATGAGCTCTGGAAACACCATATATTTT.